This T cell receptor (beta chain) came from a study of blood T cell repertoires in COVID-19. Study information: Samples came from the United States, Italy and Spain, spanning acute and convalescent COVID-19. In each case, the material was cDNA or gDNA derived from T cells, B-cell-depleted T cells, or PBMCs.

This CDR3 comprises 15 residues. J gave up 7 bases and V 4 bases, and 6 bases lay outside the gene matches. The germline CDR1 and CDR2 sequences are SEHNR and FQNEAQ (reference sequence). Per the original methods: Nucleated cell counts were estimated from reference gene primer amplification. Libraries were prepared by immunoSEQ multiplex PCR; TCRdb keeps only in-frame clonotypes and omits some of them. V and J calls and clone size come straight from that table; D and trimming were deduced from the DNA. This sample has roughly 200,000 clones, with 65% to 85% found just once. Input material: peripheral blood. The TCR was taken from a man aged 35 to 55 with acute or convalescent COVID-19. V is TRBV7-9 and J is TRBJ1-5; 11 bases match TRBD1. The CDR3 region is CASSSGTGGAQPQHF. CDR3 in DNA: TGTGCCAGCAGCTCCGGGACAGGGGGGGCGCAGCCCCAGCATTTT. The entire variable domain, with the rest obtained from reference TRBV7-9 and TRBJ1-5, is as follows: DTGVSQNPRHKITKRGQNVTFRCDPISEHNRLYWYRQTLGQGPEFLTYFQNEAQLEKSRLLSDRFSAERPKGSFSTLEIQRTEQGDSAMYLCASSSGTGGAQPQHFGDGTRLSIL.